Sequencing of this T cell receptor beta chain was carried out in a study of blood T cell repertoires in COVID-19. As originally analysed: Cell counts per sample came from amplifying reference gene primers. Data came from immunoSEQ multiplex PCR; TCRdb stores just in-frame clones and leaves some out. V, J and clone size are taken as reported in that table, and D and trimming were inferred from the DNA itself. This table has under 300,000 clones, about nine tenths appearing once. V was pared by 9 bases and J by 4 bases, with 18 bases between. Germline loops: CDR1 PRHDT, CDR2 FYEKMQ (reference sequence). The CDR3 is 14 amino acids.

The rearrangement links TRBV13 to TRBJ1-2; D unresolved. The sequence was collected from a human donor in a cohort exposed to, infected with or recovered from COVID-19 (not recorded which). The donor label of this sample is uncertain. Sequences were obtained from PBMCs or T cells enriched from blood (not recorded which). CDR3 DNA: TGTGCCAGTACCCTATGGAGCAGTCCCTATGGCTACACCTTC. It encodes CASTLWSSPYGYTF.